This T cell receptor beta chain was identified during a study of cytomegalovirus exposure and HLA in healthy donors. With 60 Vbeta and 13 Jbeta primers, the PCR was carried out. Only in-frame clones appear in the TCRdb table, and some are missing; sequencing was by immunoSEQ multiplex PCR. The sample consists of 35,000 to 50,000 clones, around 62% of them appearing once. The CDR3 sequence is 14 residues long. V shed 5 bases and J 5 bases; nucleotides not matched to a gene: 4. Germline V gene lookup returns CDR1 SNHLY and CDR2 FYNNEI. This TCR came from a human donor in good health. The V gene is TRBV2, the J gene TRBJ2-5; TRBD1 aligns across 11 bases. Sequenced input: PBMCs. CDR3 loop: CASSWDRGTETQYF. The CDR3 DNA reads TGTGCCAGCAGTTGGGACAGGGGGACGGAGACCCAGTACTTC.